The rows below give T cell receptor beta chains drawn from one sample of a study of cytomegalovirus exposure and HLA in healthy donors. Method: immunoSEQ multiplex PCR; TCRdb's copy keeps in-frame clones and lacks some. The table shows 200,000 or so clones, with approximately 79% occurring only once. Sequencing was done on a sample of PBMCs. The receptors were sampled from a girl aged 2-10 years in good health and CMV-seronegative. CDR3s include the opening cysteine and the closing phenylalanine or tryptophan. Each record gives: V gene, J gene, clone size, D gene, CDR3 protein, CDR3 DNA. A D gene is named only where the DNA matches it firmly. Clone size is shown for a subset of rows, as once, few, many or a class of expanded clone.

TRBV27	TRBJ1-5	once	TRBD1	CASRPTTGPRGQPQHF	TGTGCCAGCAGACCAACGACAGGGCCCCGGGGTCAGCCCCAGCATTTT
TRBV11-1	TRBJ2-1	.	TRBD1	CASSATPGQGYNEQFF	TGTGCCAGCAGCGCTACACCGGGACAGGGGTACAATGAGCAGTTCTTC
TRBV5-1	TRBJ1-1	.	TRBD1	CASSKDRGQIEAFF	TGCGCCAGCAGCAAGGACAGGGGACAAATTGAAGCTTTCTTT
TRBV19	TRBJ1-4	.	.	CASRGGEKLFF	TGTGCCAGTAGAGGGGGTGAAAAACTGTTTTTT
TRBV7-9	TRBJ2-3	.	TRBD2	CSSSSSGRTDTQYF	TGTTCCAGCAGCTCTAGCGGGAGGACGGATACGCAGTATTTT
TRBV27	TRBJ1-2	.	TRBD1	CASSLRLVGQGRSGYTF	TGTGCCAGCAGTTTAAGATTAGTTGGACAGGGAAGAAGTGGCTACACCTTC
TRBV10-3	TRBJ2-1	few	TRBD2	CAISESGGSSYNEQFF	TGTGCCATCAGTGAGTCGGGGGGGAGCTCCTACAATGAGCAGTTCTTC
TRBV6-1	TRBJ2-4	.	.	CASSAGHLLAKNIQYF	TGTGCCAGCAGTGCCGGACACCTGTTAGCCAAAAACATTCAGTACTTC
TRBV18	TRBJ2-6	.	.	CASSRTDSGANVLTF	TGTGCCAGCTCTCGGACAGACTCTGGGGCCAACGTCCTGACTTTC
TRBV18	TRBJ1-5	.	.	CASSPDIYNQPQHF	TGTGCCAGCTCACCCGACATCTATAATCAGCCCCAGCATTTT
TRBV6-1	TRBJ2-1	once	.	CASSEKVRSGISEQFF	TGTGCCAGCAGTGAAAAGGTCAGGTCAGGGATCAGTGAGCAGTTCTTC
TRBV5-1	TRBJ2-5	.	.	CASSLVGGQETQYF	TGCGCCAGCAGCTTGGTCGGGGGCCAAGAGACCCAGTACTTC
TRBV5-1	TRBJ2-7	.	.	CASGREGAYEQYF	TGCGCCAGCGGCCGAGAGGGAGCCTACGAGCAGTACTTC
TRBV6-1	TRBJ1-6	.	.	CASSEAWEIVYNSPLHF	TGTGCCAGCAGTGAAGCATGGGAGATAGTCTATAATTCACCCCTCCACTTT
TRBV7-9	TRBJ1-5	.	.	CASSLGGGRNQPQHF	TGTGCCAGCAGCCTAGGGGGAGGCCGGAATCAGCCCCAGCATTTT
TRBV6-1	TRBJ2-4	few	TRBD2	CASSEALAGAKNIQYF	TGTGCCAGCAGTGAAGCACTAGCGGGAGCCAAAAACATTCAGTACTTC
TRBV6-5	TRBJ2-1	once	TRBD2	CASSESSGRGKGQFF	TGTGCCAGCAGCGAGTCTAGCGGGAGGGGAAAGGGGCAGTTCTTC
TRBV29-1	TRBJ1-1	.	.	CSVRGATNTEAFF	TGCAGCGTTCGCGGGGCTACTAACACTGAAGCTTTCTTT
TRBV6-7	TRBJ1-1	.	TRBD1	CASSYGQGEWTEAFF	TGTGCCAGCAGTTACGGACAGGGGGAGTGGACTGAAGCTTTCTTT
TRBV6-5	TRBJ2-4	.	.	CASSYAGLEKNIQYF	TGTGCCAGCAGTTACGCTGGACTGGAAAAAAACATTCAGTACTTC
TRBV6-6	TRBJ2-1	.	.	CASSYSMESSYNEQFF	TGTGCCAGCAGTTACTCGATGGAGAGCTCCTACAATGAGCAGTTCTTC
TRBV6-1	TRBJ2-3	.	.	CASNLRQRGTDTQYF	TGTGCCAGCAATTTGAGACAGCGGGGCACAGATACGCAGTATTTT
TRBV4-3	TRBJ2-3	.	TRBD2	CASSQDYSGGAETDTQYF	TGCGCCAGCAGCCAAGATTACAGCGGGGGGGCTGAGACAGATACGCAGTATTTT
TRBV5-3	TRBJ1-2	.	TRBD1	CARSTLTGKYGYTF	TGTGCCAGAAGCACCCTGACAGGGAAGTATGGCTACACCTTC
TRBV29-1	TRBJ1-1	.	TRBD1	CSVYPGGMNTEAFF	TGCAGCGTCTATCCAGGGGGCATGAACACTGAAGCTTTCTTT
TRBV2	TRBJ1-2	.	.	CASSVQGTDYGYTF	TGTGCCAGCAGTGTGCAGGGTACCGACTATGGCTACACCTTC
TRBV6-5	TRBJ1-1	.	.	CASSYGQGPNTEAFF	TGTGCCAGCAGTTACGGGCAGGGCCCTAACACTGAAGCTTTCTTT
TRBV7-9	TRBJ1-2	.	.	CASSLEIERGDGYTF	TGTGCCAGCAGCTTAGAGATCGAAAGGGGTGATGGCTACACCTTC
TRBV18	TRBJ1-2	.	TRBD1	CASSPDRESGYTF	TGTGCCAGCTCACCCGACAGGGAATCGGGCTACACCTTC
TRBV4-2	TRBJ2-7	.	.	CASSQDPDRVDEQYF	TGTGCCAGCAGCCAAGATCCGGACAGAGTCGACGAGCAGTACTTC
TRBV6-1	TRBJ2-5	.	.	CASSEFSRGVGQQGGLQETQYF	TGTGCCAGCAGTGAATTTTCCCGCGGGGTGGGGCAGCAGGGGGGCCTTCAAGAGACCCAGTACTTC
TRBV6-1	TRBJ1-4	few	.	CASTRQFNEKLFF	TGTGCCAGCACCAGACAGTTTAATGAAAAACTGTTTTTT
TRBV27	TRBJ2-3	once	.	CASSVLAPPSDTQYF	TGTGCCAGCAGCGTACTAGCACCCCCCTCAGATACGCAGTATTTT
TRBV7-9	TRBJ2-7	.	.	CASSPYWGDEQYF	TGTGCCAGCAGCCCGTACTGGGGGGACGAGCAGTACTTC
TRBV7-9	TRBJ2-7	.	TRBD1	CASSLDRSSYEQYF	TGTGCCAGCAGCCTGGACAGGAGCTCCTACGAGCAGTACTTC
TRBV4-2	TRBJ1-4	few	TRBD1	CASSPIDREEEKLFF	TGTGCCAGCAGCCCTATCGACAGGGAGGAAGAAAAACTGTTTTTT
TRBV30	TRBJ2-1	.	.	CAWSLVINEQFF	TGTGCCTGGAGCCTAGTTATAAATGAGCAGTTCTTC
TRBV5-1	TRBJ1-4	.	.	CASSPEGRDEKLFF	TGCGCCAGCAGCCCCGAGGGGAGGGATGAAAAACTGTTTTTT
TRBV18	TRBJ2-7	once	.	CASSPGGQRYEQYF	TGTGCCAGCTCACCGGGGGGACAGCGTTACGAGCAGTACTTC
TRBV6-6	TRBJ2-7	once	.	CASGPGGGEQYF	TGTGCCAGCGGTCCCGGAGGAGGGGAGCAGTACTTC
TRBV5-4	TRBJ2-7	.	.	CASSLAGREYEQYF	TGTGCCAGCAGCTTGGCGGGTCGAGAATACGAGCAGTACTTC
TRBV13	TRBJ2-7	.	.	CASSNRGPKNEQYF	TGTGCCAGCAGCAATCGGGGTCCTAAAAACGAGCAGTACTTC
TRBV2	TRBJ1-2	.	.	CASSDRGWNYGYTF	TGTGCCAGCAGTGACAGGGGATGGAACTATGGCTACACCTTC
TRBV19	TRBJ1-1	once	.	CASSIVPQGNTEAFF	TGTGCCAGTAGTATAGTCCCCCAGGGGAACACTGAAGCTTTCTTT
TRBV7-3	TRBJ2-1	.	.	CASSTELF	TGTGCCAGCAGCACGGAGCTCTTC
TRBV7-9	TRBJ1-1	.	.	CASSLSSNTEAFF	TGTGCCAGCAGTCTCTCTTCGAACACTGAAGCTTTCTTT
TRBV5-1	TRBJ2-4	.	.	CASSLESGTKNIQYF	TGCGCCAGCAGCTTGGAGTCAGGGACCAAAAACATTCAGTACTTC
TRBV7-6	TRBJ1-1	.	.	CASSSHAGRDTEAFF	TGTGCCAGCAGCTCGCACGCAGGGAGGGACACTGAAGCTTTCTTT
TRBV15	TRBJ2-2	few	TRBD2	CATSRTGTSITGELFF	TGTGCCACCAGCAGGACCGGGACTAGCATCACCGGGGAGCTGTTTTTT
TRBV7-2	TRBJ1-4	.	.	CASSFDSQGGEKLFF	TGTGCCAGCAGCTTCGACAGTCAAGGGGGTGAAAAACTGTTTTTT
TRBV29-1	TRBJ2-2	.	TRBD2	CSVIESGVNTGELFF	TGCAGCGTTATAGAAAGCGGGGTAAACACCGGGGAGCTGTTTTTT
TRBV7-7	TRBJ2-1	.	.	CASSPGLSSYNEQFF	TGTGCCAGCAGCCCCGGACTTAGCTCCTACAATGAGCAGTTCTTC
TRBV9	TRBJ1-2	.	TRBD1	CASSGTDYGYTF	TGTGCCAGCTCGGGGACAGATTATGGCTACACCTTC